This TCR beta chain was sequenced for a study of T cell responses to AZD1222 COVID-19 vaccine. For the study at large: Investigators merged groups given second doses at roughly 4 or roughly 12 weeks.

The study's findings and limits: Reportedly, nearly half of unique spike TCRs recognized epitopes outside B.1.351/B.1.1.7 mutations. Vaccine-associated CD4 TCRs spanned spike, dominant at 160-218 and 743-854.

V lost 7 bases and J lost 8, with 20 bases in between. The CDR3 totals 14 residues. Germline V gene sequence: CDR1 LNHDA, CDR2 SQIVND (reference sequence). For this clone: No antigen is known for it.

Sequencing used immunoSEQ multiplex PCR; TCRdb keeps in-frame clones, though not all of them. The sample consists of around 130,000 clones, 94% of them appearing once. V usage is TRBV19 and J usage is TRBJ1-2; D perhaps matches TRBD1 (5 bases). Sequenced here: peripheral blood, sampled on day 0 of AZD1222 vaccination. This receptor was obtained from an adult in good health. The CDR3 protein is CASTPVDLGGGYTF. CDR3 in DNA: TGTGCCAGTACCCCTGTGGACCTCGGGGGAGGCTACACCTTC.